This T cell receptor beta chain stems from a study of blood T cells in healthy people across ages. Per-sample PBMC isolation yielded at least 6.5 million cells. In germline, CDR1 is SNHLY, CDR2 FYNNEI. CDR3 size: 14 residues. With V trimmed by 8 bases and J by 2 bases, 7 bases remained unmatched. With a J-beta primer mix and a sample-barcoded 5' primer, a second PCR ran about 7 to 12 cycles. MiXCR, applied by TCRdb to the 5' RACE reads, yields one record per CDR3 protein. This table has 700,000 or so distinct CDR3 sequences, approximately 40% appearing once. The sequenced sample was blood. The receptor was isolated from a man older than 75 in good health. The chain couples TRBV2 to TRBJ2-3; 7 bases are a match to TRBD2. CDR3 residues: CASGGGPSTDTQYF. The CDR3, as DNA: TGTGCCAGCGGGGGGGGTCCCTCCACAGATACGCAGTATTTT. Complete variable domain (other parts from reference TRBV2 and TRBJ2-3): EPEVTQTPSHQVTQMGQEVILRCVPISNHLYFYWYRQILGQKVEFLVSFYNNEISEKSEIFDDQFSVERPDGSNFTLKIRSTKLEDSAMYFCASGGGPSTDTQYFGPGTRLTVL.